Here is one TCR beta chain with its context. These data originate in a study of OX40 agonist ivuxolimab in advanced cancers. The junction had 7 bases not matched to a gene; V was cut back by 8 bases and J by 3 bases. Germline CDR1 reads MNHNS; CDR2 reads SASEGT. This CDR3 region has 13 residues. Assay used: immunoSEQ multiplex PCR; TCRdb lists only in-frame clones, some missing. The sample comprises about 79,000 clones, around 92% of which are singletons, and more than 5.5% rests with the top ten. The chain carries TRBV6-1 and TRBJ2-7, with 7 bases fitting TRBD1. This receptor was obtained from an adult with an advanced solid tumor such as melanoma, head and neck, liver or kidney cancer. The source material was CD4+ or CD8+ T cells sorted from blood, sampled in a trial of the OX40 agonist ivuxolimab. CDR3 amino acids: CASLGDSLYEQYF. CDR3 in DNA: TGTGCCAGCTTAGGGGACAGTCTCTACGAGCAGTACTTC.